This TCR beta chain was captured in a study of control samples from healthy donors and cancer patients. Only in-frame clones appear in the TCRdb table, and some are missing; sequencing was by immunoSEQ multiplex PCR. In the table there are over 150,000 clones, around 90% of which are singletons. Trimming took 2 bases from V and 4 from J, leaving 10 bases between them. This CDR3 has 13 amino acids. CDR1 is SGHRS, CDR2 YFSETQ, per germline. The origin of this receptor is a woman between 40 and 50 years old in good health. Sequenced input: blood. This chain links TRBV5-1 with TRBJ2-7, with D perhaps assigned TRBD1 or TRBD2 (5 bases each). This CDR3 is CASSFPGTYEQYF. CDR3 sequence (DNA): TGCGCCAGCAGCTTTCCAGGGACGTACGAGCAGTACTTC.